The clone carrying this TCR beta chain came up once. The antigen is not known. CDR3 length equals 14 residues. The data were obtained in a study of identical twins. Study-level findings and limits: Recombination models fit unrelated individuals' TCR alpha sharing but underestimated twins'.

One entry per CDR3 protein results from TCRdb running MiXCR on the 5' RACE reads. The sample has 350,000 to 450,000 distinct CDR3 sequences, 18% seen once. Sequenced input: naive T cells sorted from blood. The genes are TRBV21-1 and TRBJ1-5; the tabulated D call, TRBD1, remains unverified against the DNA. TRBV21-1 is an annotated pseudogene. The receptor's source is a man aged 50 or older in good health. The CDR3 nucleotides are TGTGCCAGCAGCAAAGAAGGGGGGCTTCAGCCCCAGCATTTT. Its protein is CASSKEGGLQPQHF.